This TCR beta chain was observed in a study of beta chain features in type 1 diabetes. The wider study: Cell yields, age and gender were similar between patients and healthy donors.

Findings and caveats of the study: The study left unresolved whether HLA type influences TCRB rearrangement. TCRB CDR3s from Type 1 diabetes patients were moderately but significantly shorter in all four CD4+ subsets.

Trimming left V 4 bases short and J 4 bases short, with 3 bases between. The germline gives CDR1 SGHRS, CDR2 YFSETQ. The CDR3 is 11 amino acids. This clone showed up just a few times. Antigen unknown. As every portion of the isolated RNA was reverse transcribed, the sequencing read expressed TCRB transcripts. Sequencing was performed with immunoSEQ multiplex PCR; in TCRdb, only in-frame clones are kept and a portion is missing. The sample carries 450,000 to 550,000 clones, roughly 30% recorded once. The TCR was taken from a man aged 18 to 29 in good health. This chain joins TRBV5-1 and TRBJ2-1; D unclear. Sequenced input: naive CD4+ T cells from blood. CDR3 sequence: CASSEYNEQFF. As DNA, the CDR3 is TGCGCCAGCAGCGAATACAATGAGCAGTTCTTC. The variable domain in full, completed from reference TRBV5-1 and TRBJ2-1, reads KAGVTQTPRYLIKTRGQQVTLSCSPISGHRSVSWYQQTPGQGLQFLFEYFSETQRNKGNFPGRFSGRQFSNSRSEMNVSTLELGDSALYLCASSEYNEQFFGPGTRLTVL.